This T cell receptor beta chain stems from a study of shared clonotypes between healthy human individuals. Turning to the study itself: There were three CD4 naive, three CD4 memory, two CD8 naive and one CD8 memory plates per donor.

Assay execution proceeded at the deep level. Each sorted subset replicate got 200 ng genomic DNA, about 33,000 genomes. Generated by immunoSEQ multiplex PCR, the TCRdb table keeps only in-frame clones and is missing some. Seen here are about 1 million clones, more than 65% observed once, and the top ten hold approximately 1.5%. Each sample came from a Caucasian adult donor living in Nashville, Tennessee. Per the germline V gene, CDR1 is LNHNV and CDR2 is YYDKDF (reference sequence). V was clipped by 3 bases and J by 4 bases, with 12 bases between them. The CDR3 covers 14 residues. The chain combines TRBV15 with TRBJ1-1; D is undetermined. The sequenced sample was memory CD4+ T cells sorted from blood. Subset given: CD45RA-negative fraction. The TCR comes from a man aged 18-30 years in good health. This chain's CDR3 is CATSRGVGITEAFF. For the CDR3, the DNA is TGTGCCACCAGCAGGGGAGTGGGTATCACTGAAGCTTTCTTT.